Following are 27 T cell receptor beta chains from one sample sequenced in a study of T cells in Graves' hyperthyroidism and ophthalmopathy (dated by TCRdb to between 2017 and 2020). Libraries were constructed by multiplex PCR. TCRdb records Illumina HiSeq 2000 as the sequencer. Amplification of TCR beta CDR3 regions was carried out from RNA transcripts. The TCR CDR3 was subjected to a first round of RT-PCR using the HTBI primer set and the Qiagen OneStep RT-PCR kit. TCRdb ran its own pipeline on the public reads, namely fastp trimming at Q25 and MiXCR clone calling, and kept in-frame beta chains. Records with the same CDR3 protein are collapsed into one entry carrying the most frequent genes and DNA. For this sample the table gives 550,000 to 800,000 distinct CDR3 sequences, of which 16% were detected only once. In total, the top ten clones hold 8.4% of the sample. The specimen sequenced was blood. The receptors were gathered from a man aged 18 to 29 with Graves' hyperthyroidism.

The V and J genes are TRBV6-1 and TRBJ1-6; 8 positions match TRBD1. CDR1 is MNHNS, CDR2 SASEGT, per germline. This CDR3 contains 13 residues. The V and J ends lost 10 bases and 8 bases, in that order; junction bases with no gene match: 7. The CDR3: CATTRGRHSPLHF. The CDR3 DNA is TGTGCCACCACCAGGGGGCGGCATTCACCCCTCCACTTT.

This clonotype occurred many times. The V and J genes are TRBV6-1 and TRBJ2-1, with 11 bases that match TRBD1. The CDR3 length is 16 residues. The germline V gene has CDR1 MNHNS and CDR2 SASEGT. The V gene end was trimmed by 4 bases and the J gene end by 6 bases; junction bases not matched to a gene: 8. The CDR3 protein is CASSGLGQGGANEQFF. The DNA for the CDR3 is TGTGCCAGCAGTGGATTGGGACAGGGGGGGGCCAATGAGCAGTTCTTC.

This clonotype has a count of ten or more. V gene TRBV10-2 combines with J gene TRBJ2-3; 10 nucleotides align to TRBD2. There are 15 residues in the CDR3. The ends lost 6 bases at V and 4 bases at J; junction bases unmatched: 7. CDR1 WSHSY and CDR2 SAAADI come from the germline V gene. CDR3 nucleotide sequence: TGCGCCAGCAGCCTGACTAGCGGGTACGCAGATACGCAGTATTTT. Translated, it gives CASSLTSGYADTQYF.

CDR3 in DNA: TGCGCCAGCAGCAACGCAGAGAACACCGGGGAGCTGTTTTTT. This codes for CASSNAENTGELFF. The chain has TRBV5-1 and TRBJ2-2; D is ambiguous. The germline V gene has CDR1 SGHRS and CDR2 YFSETQ. The CDR3 runs to 14 residues. The V and J ends lost 4 bases and 1 base respectively, with 8 bases between them.

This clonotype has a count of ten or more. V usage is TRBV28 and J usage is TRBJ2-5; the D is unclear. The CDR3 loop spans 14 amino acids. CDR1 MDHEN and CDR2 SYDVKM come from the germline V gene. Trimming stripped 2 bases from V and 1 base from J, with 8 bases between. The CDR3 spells CASSLNFGQETQYF. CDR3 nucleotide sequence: TGTGCCAGCAGTTTAAATTTCGGCCAAGAGACCCAGTACTTC.

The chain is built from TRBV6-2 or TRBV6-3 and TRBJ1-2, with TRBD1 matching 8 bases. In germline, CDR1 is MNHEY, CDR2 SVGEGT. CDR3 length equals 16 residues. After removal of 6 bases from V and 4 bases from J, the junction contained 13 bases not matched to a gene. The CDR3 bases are TGTGCCAGCAGCAGCGGGACAGGTCGGTTTGGCTATGGCTACACCTTC. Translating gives CASSSGTGRFGYGYTF.

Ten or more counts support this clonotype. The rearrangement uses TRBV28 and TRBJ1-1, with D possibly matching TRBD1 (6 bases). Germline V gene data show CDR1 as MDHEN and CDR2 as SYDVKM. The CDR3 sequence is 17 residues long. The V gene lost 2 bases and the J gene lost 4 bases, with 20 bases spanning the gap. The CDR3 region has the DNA TGTGCCAGCAGTTTAGGGGGGGGGTACAGGGTTCTCACTGAAGCTTTCTTT. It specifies CASSLGGGYRVLTEAFF. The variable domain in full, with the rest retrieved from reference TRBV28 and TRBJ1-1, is DVKVTQSSRYLVKRTGEKVFLECVQDMDHENMFWYRQDPGLGLRLIYFSYDVKMKEKGDIPEGYSVSREKKERFSLILESASTNQTSMYLCASSLGGGYRVLTEAFFGQGTRLTVV.

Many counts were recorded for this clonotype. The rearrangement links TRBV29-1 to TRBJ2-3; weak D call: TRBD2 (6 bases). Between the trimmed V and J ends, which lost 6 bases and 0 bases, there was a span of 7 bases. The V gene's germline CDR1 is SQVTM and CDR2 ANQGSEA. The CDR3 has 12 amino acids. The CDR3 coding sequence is TGCAGCGTAGGGACTAGCACAGATACGCAGTATTTT. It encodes CSVGTSTDTQYF.

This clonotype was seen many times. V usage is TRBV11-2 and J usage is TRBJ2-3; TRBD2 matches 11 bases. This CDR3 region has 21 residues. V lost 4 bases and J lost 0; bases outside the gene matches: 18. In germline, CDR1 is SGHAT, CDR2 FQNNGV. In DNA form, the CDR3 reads TGTGCCAGCAGCTGGCCCGGACTAGCGGGCCTCACACATACTAGCACAGATACGCAGTATTTT. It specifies CASSWPGLAGLTHTSTDTQYF.

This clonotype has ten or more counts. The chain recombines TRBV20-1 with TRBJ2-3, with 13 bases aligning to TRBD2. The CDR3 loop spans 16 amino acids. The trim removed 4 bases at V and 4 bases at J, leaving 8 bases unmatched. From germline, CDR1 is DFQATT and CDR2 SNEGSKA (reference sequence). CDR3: CSATDGTSGKPDTQYF. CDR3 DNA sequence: TGCAGTGCTACCGATGGGACTAGCGGGAAACCAGATACGCAGTATTTT.

CDR3 coding DNA: TGTGCCAGCAGCGGATTAAGTCAGGGCACTGAAGCTTTCTTT. Protein product: CASSGLSQGTEAFF. This rearrangement joins TRBV9 to TRBJ1-1; a possible D gene is TRBD1 (5 bases). V was shortened by 3 bases and J by 4 bases, with 13 bases between the two germline ends. The CDR3 consists of 14 residues. Looked up from germline, CDR1 is SGDLS and CDR2 is YYNGEE. The full variable domain, rest sourced from reference TRBV9 and TRBJ1-1, is DSGVTQTPKHLITATGQRVTLRCSPRSGDLSVYWYQQSLDQGLQFLIQYYNGEERAKGNILERFSAQQFPDLHSELNLSSLELGDSALYFCASSGLSQGTEAFFGQGTRLTVV.

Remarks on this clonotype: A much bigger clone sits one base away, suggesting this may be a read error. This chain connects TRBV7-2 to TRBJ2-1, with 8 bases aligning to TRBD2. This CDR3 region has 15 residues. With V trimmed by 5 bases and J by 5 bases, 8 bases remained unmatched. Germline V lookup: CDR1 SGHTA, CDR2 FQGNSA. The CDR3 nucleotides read TGTGCCAGCAGCGCTGGACCAGCGGGGGACAATGAGCAGTTCTTC. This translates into CASSAGPAGDNEQFF.

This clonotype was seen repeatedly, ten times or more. CDR3 DNA sequence: TGTGCCTCCAAAGGAAGGACGGACACTGAAGCTTTCTTT. Translated: CASKGRTDTEAFF. The chain joins TRBV30 to TRBJ1-1; D uncertain. Between the trimmed V and J ends, which lost 7 bases and 3 bases, there was a span of 15 bases. This CDR3 spans 13 amino acids. The germline gives CDR1 GTSNPN, CDR2 SVGIG (reference sequence).

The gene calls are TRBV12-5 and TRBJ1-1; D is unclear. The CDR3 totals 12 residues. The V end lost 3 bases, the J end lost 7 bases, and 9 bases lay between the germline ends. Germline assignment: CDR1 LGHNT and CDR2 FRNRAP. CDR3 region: CASGFRQYEAFF. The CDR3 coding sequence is TGTGCTAGTGGTTTCCGCCAGTATGAAGCTTTCTTT.

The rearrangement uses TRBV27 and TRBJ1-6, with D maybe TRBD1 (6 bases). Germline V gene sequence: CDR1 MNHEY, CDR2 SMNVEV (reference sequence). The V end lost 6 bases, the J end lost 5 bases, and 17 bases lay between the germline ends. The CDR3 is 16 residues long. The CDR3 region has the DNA TGTGCCAGCAGCCCTCGTCCGGACAGAGATAATTCACCCCTCCACTTT. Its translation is CASSPRPDRDNSPLHF.

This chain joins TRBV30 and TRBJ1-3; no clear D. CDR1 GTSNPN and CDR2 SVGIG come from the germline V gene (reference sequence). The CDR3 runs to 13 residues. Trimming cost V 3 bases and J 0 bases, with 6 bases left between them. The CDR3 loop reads CAWSVASGNTIYF. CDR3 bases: TGTGCCTGGAGCGTAGCCTCTGGAAACACCATATATTTT.

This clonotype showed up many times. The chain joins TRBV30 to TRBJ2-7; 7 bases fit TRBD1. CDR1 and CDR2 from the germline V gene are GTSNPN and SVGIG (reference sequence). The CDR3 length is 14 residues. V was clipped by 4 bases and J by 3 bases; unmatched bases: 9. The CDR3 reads CAWTRTGRDYEQYF. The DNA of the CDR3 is TGTGCCTGGACCCGGACAGGAAGGGACTACGAGCAGTACTTC.

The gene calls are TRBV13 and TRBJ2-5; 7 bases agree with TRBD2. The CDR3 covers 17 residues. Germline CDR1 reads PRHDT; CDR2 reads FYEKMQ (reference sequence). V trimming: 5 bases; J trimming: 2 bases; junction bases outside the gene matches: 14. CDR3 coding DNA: TGTGCCAGCAGCCCCCGGGCTAGCGGAGCCGGGCAAGAGACCCAGTACTTC. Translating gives CASSPRASGAGQETQYF.

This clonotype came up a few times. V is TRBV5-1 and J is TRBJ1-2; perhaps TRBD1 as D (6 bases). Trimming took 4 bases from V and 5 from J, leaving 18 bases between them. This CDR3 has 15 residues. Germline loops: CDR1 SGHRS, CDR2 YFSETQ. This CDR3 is CASSKDPGALYGYTF. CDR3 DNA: TGCGCCAGCAGCAAGGACCCGGGGGCGCTTTATGGCTACACCTTC. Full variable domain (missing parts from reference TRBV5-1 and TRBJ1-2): KAGVTQTPRYLIKTRGQQVTLSCSPISGHRSVSWYQQTPGQGLQFLFEYFSETQRNKGNFPGRFSGRQFSNSRSEMNVSTLELGDSALYLCASSKDPGALYGYTFGSGTRLTVV.

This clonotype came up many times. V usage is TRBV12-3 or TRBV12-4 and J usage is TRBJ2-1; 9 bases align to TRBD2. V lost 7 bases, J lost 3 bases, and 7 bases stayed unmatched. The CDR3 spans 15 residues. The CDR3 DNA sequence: TGTGCCAGCACCCTAAGCGGGGGGCACTACAATGAGCAGTTCTTC. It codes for CASTLSGGHYNEQFF.

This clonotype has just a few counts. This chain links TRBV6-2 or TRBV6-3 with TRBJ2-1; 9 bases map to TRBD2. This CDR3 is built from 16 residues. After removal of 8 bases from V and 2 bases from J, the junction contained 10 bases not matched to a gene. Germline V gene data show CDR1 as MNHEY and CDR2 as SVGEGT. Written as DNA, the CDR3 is TGTGCCAGCGGGACTAGCAGGACGGGGCCCTACAATGAGCAGTTCTTC. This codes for CASGTSRTGPYNEQFF.

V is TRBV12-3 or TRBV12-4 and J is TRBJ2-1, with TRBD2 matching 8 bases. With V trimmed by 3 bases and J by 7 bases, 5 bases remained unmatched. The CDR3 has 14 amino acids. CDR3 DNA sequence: TGTGCCAGCAGTTTCGCGGGAGGTTGGAATGAGCAGTTCTTC. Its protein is CASSFAGGWNEQFF.

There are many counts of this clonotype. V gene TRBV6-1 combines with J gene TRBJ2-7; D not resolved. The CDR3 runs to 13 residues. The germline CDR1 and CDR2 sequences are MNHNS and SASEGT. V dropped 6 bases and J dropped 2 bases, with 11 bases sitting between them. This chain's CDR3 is CASREWAPYEQYF. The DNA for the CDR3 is TGTGCCAGCAGGGAATGGGCCCCCTACGAGCAGTACTTC.

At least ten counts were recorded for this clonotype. The CDR3: CASSKTSGPADTQYF. The CDR3 DNA sequence: TGTGCCAGCAGTAAGACTAGCGGACCAGCGGATACGCAGTATTTT. V and J are TRBV6-1 and TRBJ2-3; 9 nucleotides line up with TRBD2. From germline, CDR1 is MNHNS and CDR2 SASEGT. Trimming cost V 5 bases and J 6 bases; bases outside gene matches: 9. The CDR3 length is 15 residues.

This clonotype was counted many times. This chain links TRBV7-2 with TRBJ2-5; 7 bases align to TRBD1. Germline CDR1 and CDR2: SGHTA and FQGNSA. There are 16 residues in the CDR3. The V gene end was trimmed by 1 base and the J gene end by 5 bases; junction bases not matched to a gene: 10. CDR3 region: CASSLGLRVGGETQYF. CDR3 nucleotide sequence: TGTGCCAGCAGCTTAGGACTTCGGGTAGGGGGCGAGACCCAGTACTTC.

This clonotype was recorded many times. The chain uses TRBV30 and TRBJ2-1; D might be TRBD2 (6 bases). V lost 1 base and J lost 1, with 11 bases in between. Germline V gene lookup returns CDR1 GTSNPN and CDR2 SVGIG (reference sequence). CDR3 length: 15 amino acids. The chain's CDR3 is CAWSEFAGSYNEQFF. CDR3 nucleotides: TGTGCCTGGAGTGAATTTGCGGGGTCCTACAATGAGCAGTTCTTC.

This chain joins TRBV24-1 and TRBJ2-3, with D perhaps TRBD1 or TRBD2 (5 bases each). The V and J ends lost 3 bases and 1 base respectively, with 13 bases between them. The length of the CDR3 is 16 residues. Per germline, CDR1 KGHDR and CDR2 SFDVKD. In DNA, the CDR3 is TGTGCCACCAGTGATAGCCGGGACCTCGGCACAGATACGCAGTATTTT. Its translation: CATSDSRDLGTDTQYF.